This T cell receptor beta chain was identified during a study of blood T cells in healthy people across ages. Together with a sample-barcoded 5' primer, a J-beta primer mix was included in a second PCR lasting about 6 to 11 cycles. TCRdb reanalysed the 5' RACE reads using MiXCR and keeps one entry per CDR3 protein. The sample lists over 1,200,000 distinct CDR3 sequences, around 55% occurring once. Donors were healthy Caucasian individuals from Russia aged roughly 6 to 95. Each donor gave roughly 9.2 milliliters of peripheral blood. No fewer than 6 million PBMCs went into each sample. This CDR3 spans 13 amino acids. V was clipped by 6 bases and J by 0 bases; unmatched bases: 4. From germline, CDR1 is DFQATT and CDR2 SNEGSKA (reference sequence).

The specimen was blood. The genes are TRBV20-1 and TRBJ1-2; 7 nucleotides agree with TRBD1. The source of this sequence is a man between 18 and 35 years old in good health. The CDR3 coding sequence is TGCAGTGCGAGGGACAGCTCTAACTATGGCTACACCTTC. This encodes CSARDSSNYGYTF.